This T cell receptor beta chain is drawn from a study of blood T cell repertoires in COVID-19. Study information: There were acute and convalescent COVID-19 samples, and they came from the United States, Italy and Spain. Sources were T cells, B-cell-depleted T cells, or PBMCs; the material itself was cDNA or gDNA.

The V and J ends lost 4 bases and 8 bases, in that order; junction bases with no gene match: 10. Germline V gene sequence: CDR1 SGHTA, CDR2 FQGTGA. The CDR3 consists of 15 residues. This clone came up many times. Authors' analysis steps: Reference gene primer amplification gave nucleated cell count estimates. Produced via immunoSEQ multiplex PCR; TCRdb's table is partial and in-frame only. Clone size and V and J calls were adopted from that table, with D and trimming inferred from the DNA. The table has roughly 220,000 clones, approximately 82% seen once. The sample taken for sequencing was peripheral blood. The chain is built from TRBV7-3 and TRBJ2-1; 8 nucleotides align to TRBD1. This TCR was sampled from a woman in her thirties or forties who had recovered from COVID-19. In nucleotides, the CDR3 is TGTGCCAGCAGCTCCGCAAGGACAGGGTTGGATGAGCAGTTCTTC. Translated: CASSSARTGLDEQFF. The whole variable domain, remainder taken from reference TRBV7-3 and TRBJ2-1, is GAGVSQTPSNKVTEKGKYVELRCDPISGHTALYWYRQSLGQGPEFLIYFQGTGAADDSGLPNDRFFAVRPEGSVSTLKIQRTERGDSAVYLCASSSARTGLDEQFFGPGTRLTVL.